Included here is one T cell receptor beta chain sequence, with context. Clones were sequenced by immunoSEQ multiplex PCR, and TCRdb holds only the in-frame ones, with some missing. The sample has approximately 140,000 clones, 85% to 95% seen once. This entry belongs to a study of T cell responses to AZD1222 COVID-19 vaccine. J gave up 3 bases and V 5 bases, and 4 bases lay outside the gene matches. The germline V gene encodes CDR1 SGHAT and CDR2 FQNNGV. This CDR3 region has 14 residues. The rearrangement uses TRBV11-2 and TRBJ1-1; 9 bases match TRBD1. Sequencing used peripheral blood, obtained 28 days after the second AZD1222 dose. The clonotype comes from an adult who received the AZD1222 COVID-19 vaccine. The chain's CDR3 is CASSKWDRDTEAFF. CDR3 in DNA: TGTGCCAGCAGCAAATGGGACAGGGACACTGAAGCTTTCTTT.